These 13 T cell receptor beta chains were sequenced from one sample in a study of shared clonotypes between healthy human individuals. TCRdb's table, derived via immunoSEQ multiplex PCR, lists solely in-frame clones and lacks some. Altogether around 1.5 million clones are present, 95% to 99% being singletons, with the ten largest covering approximately 0.45%. The specimen sequenced was naive CD4+ T cells sorted from blood. Stated subset: CD45RA+ positively selected. The receptors stem from a man aged 25 to 40 in good health.

V usage is TRBV6-1 and J usage is TRBJ2-7; tentatively, D is TRBD1 (5 bases). CDR1 is MNHNS, CDR2 SASEGT, per germline. V was cut by 6 bases and J by 0 bases, with 9 bases left in between. The CDR3 is 13 amino acids. CDR3 nucleotide sequence: TGTGCCAGCAGGAGAGACAGCTCCTACGAGCAGTACTTC. Its translation is CASRRDSSYEQYF.

V gene TRBV11-2 combines with J gene TRBJ2-5; D is perhaps TRBD1 (6 bases). Trimming pared 3 bases from V and 5 bases from J, leaving 13 bases between. Germline V gene sequence: CDR1 SGHAT, CDR2 FQNNGV. The CDR3 has 14 amino acids. CDR3 DNA: TGTGCCAGCAGCTTGAACAGGGTCGGCGAGACCCAGTACTTC. Amino acids: CASSLNRVGETQYF. Variable domain in full (rest from reference TRBV11-2 and TRBJ2-5): EAGVAQSPRYKIIEKRQSVAFWCNPISGHATLYWYQQILGQGPKLLIQFQNNGVVDDSQLPKDRFSAERLKGVDSTLKIQPAKLEDSAVYLCASSLNRVGETQYFGPGTRLLVL.

The table lists this clone with a count of one. The CDR3 here is CASSLPGGTEQYF. The CDR3 DNA reads TGTGCCAGCAGTTTACCGGGAGGGACCGAGCAGTACTTC. The V gene is TRBV28, the J gene TRBJ2-7; 8 bases line up with TRBD2. The V segment lost 2 bases and the J segment 6 bases; nucleotides outside the gene matches: 3. The CDR3 sequence is 13 residues long. Germline CDR1 and CDR2: MDHEN and SYDVKM.

The chain is built from TRBV9 and TRBJ1-2; D might be TRBD1 (5 bases). The CDR3 loop spans 18 amino acids. CDR1 is SGDLS, CDR2 YYNGEE, per germline. With 0 bases removed from V and 0 bases from J, the gap between germline ends came to 18 bases. Written as DNA, the CDR3 is TGTGCCAGCAGCGTAGGGGAGGGACGGATAGGAACTAACTATGGCTACACCTTC. Amino acids: CASSVGEGRIGTNYGYTF.

J is TRBJ2-7 and V is TRBV18, with 7 positions matching TRBD2. V shed 2 bases and J 3 bases; nucleotides not matched to a gene: 4. Germline CDR1 is KGHSH and CDR2 is LQKENI. CDR3 length equals 14 residues. The chain's CDR3 is CASSPGAGVYEQYF. CDR3 coding DNA: TGTGCCAGCTCACCAGGGGCGGGAGTCTACGAGCAGTACTTC.

J is TRBJ2-1 and V is TRBV11-2; no definite D call. From germline, CDR1 is SGHAT and CDR2 FQNNGV. The CDR3 length is 13 residues. V lost 0 bases to trimming and J lost 7 bases, with 7 bases between them. The CDR3 sequence is CASSLDKLNEQFF. The CDR3 nucleotides read TGTGCCAGCAGCTTAGATAAGCTAAATGAGCAGTTCTTC.

This clone has a single count. The gene calls are TRBV29-1 and TRBJ1-3; the D is unclear. CDR1 is SQVTM, CDR2 ANQGSEA, per germline. Trimming pared 2 bases from V and 0 bases from J, leaving 5 bases between. The CDR3 is 13 amino acids. This CDR3 is CSVERFSGNTIYF. The CDR3 coding sequence is TGCAGCGTTGAAAGGTTCTCTGGAAACACCATATATTTT.

The chain is built from TRBV30 and TRBJ2-1; maybe TRBD2 (5 bases). Germline-derived CDR1 and CDR2 are GTSNPN and SVGIG (reference sequence). The CDR3 is made up of 13 amino acids. V lost 2 bases to trimming and J lost 7 bases, with 12 bases between them. The CDR3: CAWSSGFRNEQFF. CDR3 coding DNA: TGTGCCTGGAGTTCGGGGTTTCGGAATGAGCAGTTCTTC.

V usage is TRBV4-1 and J usage is TRBJ1-1, with D tentatively TRBD1 (5 bases). The CDR3 runs to 16 residues. Germline CDR1 MGHRA, CDR2 YSYEKL. Trimming stripped 3 bases from V and 5 bases from J, with 19 bases between. CDR3 region: CASSQGLGGGKTEAFF. CDR3 bases: TGCGCCAGCAGCCAGGGACTCGGGGGAGGAAAGACTGAAGCTTTCTTT.

This clone is a singleton in its sample. The chain couples TRBV28 to TRBJ2-2; 12 bases are shared with TRBD2. CDR1 is MDHEN, CDR2 SYDVKM, per germline. The CDR3 contains 15 residues. J gave up 7 bases and V 6 bases, and 6 bases lay outside the gene matches. This CDR3 is CASRLGLAGGGELFF. DNA of the CDR3: TGTGCCAGCAGACTGGGACTAGCGGGCGGCGGGGAGCTGTTTTTT.

In DNA, the CDR3 is TGTGCCAGCTCACCCAACCGGGACAGGGGATACGAGCAGTACTTC. It encodes CASSPNRDRGYEQYF. The chain has TRBV18 and TRBJ2-7; 10 bases align to TRBD1. Germline CDR1 KGHSH, CDR2 LQKENI. This CDR3 has 15 amino acids. The junction had 6 bases not matched to a gene; V was cut back by 3 bases and J by 4 bases.

The V and J genes are TRBV27 and TRBJ1-5; D not resolved. The germline gives CDR1 MNHEY, CDR2 SMNVEV (reference sequence). The germline V and J ends were trimmed by 4 bases and 4 bases, with 11 bases remaining between them. This CDR3 contains 14 residues. The CDR3: CASSYKADNQPQHF. The DNA for the CDR3 is TGTGCCAGCAGTTATAAGGCGGATAATCAGCCCCAGCATTTT.

This sequence joins TRBV11-2 and TRBJ2-1; D perhaps matches TRBD1 (6 bases). This CDR3 is 14 amino acids long. Trimming pared 5 bases from V and 6 bases from J, leaving 14 bases between. Per germline, CDR1 SGHAT and CDR2 FQNNGV. Here the CDR3 DNA reads TGTGCCAGCAGCGTATCTACAGGGATCAATGAGCAGTTCTTC. Translating gives CASSVSTGINEQFF. The entire variable domain, with the rest obtained from reference TRBV11-2 and TRBJ2-1, is as follows: EAGVAQSPRYKIIEKRQSVAFWCNPISGHATLYWYQQILGQGPKLLIQFQNNGVVDDSQLPKDRFSAERLKGVDSTLKIQPAKLEDSAVYLCASSVSTGINEQFFGPGTRLTVL.